The clone carrying this T cell receptor beta chain was counted only a few times. Trimming cost V 1 base and J 5 bases; bases outside gene matches: 6. The CDR3 covers 16 residues. Germline CDR1 and CDR2: SGHRS and YFSETQ. These data originate in a study of response to subunit inactivated influenza vaccine. TCRdb used MiXCR to reprocess the RT-PCR reads, holding one entry per CDR3 protein. The table records about 540,000 distinct CDR3 sequences, 20% to 25% of them present only once. These data were also reused for a study on T cells expressing NK-cell markers. That investigation notes: TCR beta libraries carry UMIs added by 5'RACE template switching. Among the experiments, several used an anti-gamma-delta TCR antibody to restrict sorting to alpha-beta TCR T cells. In several donors, dominant clonotypes made up about 25-60.1% of CD3+CD56-NKG2C+ cells.

V usage is TRBV5-1 and J usage is TRBJ2-5; 12 nucleotides line up with TRBD2. The TCR was taken from a man between 50 and 59 years old who received an inactivated influenza vaccine. Source: CD4+ T cells sorted from PBMCs, taken approximately 12 days after vaccination. DNA for the CDR3: TGCGCCAGCAGCTTGACTAGCGGGAGGTCGCGGGAGACCCAGTACTTC. It yields the protein CASSLTSGRSRETQYF.